The rows below give T cell receptor beta chains drawn from one sample of a study of blood T cells in healthy people across ages. MiXCR was run by TCRdb on the 5' RACE reads, yielding one entry per CDR3 protein. Of about 900,000 distinct CDR3 sequences detected, 40% to 60% appear once; the ten largest clones hold over 10%. Sequenced material: blood. The receptors originated from a man in his thirties or forties in good health. The CDR3 runs from the conserved cysteine through the conserved F or W. Each record gives: V gene, J gene, D gene, clone size, CDR3 protein, CDR3 DNA. D genes are given only for firm matches. The size of a clone is reported for some rows only, either as once, few or many, or as a class for expanded clones.

TRBV7-9,TRBJ1-1,TRBD1,few,CASSPDRGLTEAFF,TGTGCCAGCAGCCCCGACAGGGGTTTGACTGAAGCTTTCTTT
TRBV7-9,TRBJ1-2,TRBD1,many,CASSPDRGIYGYTF,TGTGCCAGCAGCCCCGACAGGGGCATCTATGGCTACACCTTC
TRBV30,TRBJ2-1,TRBD1,.,CAWSRQGAYNEQFF,TGTGCCTGGAGCCGACAGGGAGCCTACAATGAGCAGTTCTTC
TRBV7-2,TRBJ2-3,.,few,CASRPRDFTDTQYF,TGTGCCAGCAGACCCCGGGACTTCACAGATACGCAGTATTTT
TRBV9,TRBJ2-5,.,.,CASSAQVGYNEQYF,TGTGCCAGCAGCGCCCAAGTCGGGTACAATGAGCAGTACTTC
TRBV24-1,TRBJ2-3,TRBD2,.,CATGGTSGGADTQYF,TGTGCCACCGGAGGGACTAGCGGGGGGGCAGATACGCAGTATTTT
TRBV6-5,TRBJ2-5,TRBD2,.,CASSYLAGGYQETQYF,TGTGCCAGCAGTTACTTGGCGGGGGGGTACCAAGAGACCCAGTACTTC
TRBV12-3/TRBV12-4,TRBJ2-7,TRBD2,.,CASSFRGDRGEQYF,TGTGCCAGCAGTTTCCGGGGGGACCGGGGGGAGCAGTACTTC
TRBV6-5,TRBJ2-1,TRBD2,.,CASSPRLADYNEQFF,TGTGCCAGCAGCCCCAGACTAGCGGACTACAATGAGCAGTTCTTC
TRBV7-9,TRBJ2-1,.,.,CASSLVDGRNNEQFF,TGTGCCAGCAGCTTAGTAGATGGCCGAAACAATGAGCAGTTCTTC
TRBV5-1,TRBJ2-5,.,.,CASSRYDSSNEQYF,TGCGCCAGCAGCCGGTACGACTCGAGCAATGAGCAGTACTTC
TRBV5-1,TRBJ2-5,TRBD2,.,CASSFGTSGSRQETQYF,TGCGCCAGCAGCTTCGGGACTAGCGGGAGTCGGCAAGAGACCCAGTACTTC
TRBV20-1,TRBJ1-4,.,.,CSARRQSIGTEKLFF,TGCAGTGCTAGACGGCAGTCCATAGGGACTGAAAAACTGTTTTTT
TRBV3-1,TRBJ2-7,TRBD1,.,CASSFPGQGHYEQYF,TGTGCCAGCAGTTTCCCCGGACAGGGCCACTACGAGCAGTACTTC
TRBV5-1,TRBJ2-1,.,few,CASSLDRTVSYNEQFF,TGCGCCAGCAGCTTGGACAGAACCGTCTCCTACAATGAGCAGTTCTTC
TRBV7-9,TRBJ2-7,TRBD2,.,CASSLVTPSGGYEQYF,TGTGCCAGCAGCTTAGTTACGCCTAGCGGGGGCTACGAGCAGTACTTC
TRBV7-9,TRBJ2-5,.,.,CASSFDDQVDLPLYF,TGTGCCAGCAGCTTCGACGATCAGGTGGATCTACCTTTGTACTTC
TRBV6-5,TRBJ2-3,.,.,CASSYSGSDRATDTQYF,TGTGCCAGCAGTTACTCGGGGTCGGACCGAGCAACAGATACGCAGTATTTT
TRBV3-1,TRBJ2-5,.,few,CASSRNEEKETQYF,TGTGCCAGCAGCCGAAACGAGGAAAAAGAGACCCAGTACTTC
TRBV7-8,TRBJ2-3,.,.,CASSLELTTDTQYF,TGTGCCAGCAGCTTAGAGCTTACCACAGATACGCAGTATTTT
TRBV24-1,TRBJ2-2,TRBD2,once,CATSDLRSGRAGGHTGELFF,TGTGCCACCAGTGATTTGCGTTCCGGACGCGCGGGGGGTCACACCGGGGAGCTGTTTTTT
TRBV4-2,TRBJ2-2,TRBD2,.,CASSPGGGNRVLTGELFF,TGTGCCAGCAGCCCGGGGGGGGGAAATAGGGTCCTCACCGGGGAGCTGTTTTTT
TRBV3-1,TRBJ1-2,.,many,CASSQELRGRTNYGYTF,TGTGCCAGCAGCCAAGAACTACGGGGCCGCACTAACTATGGCTACACCTTC
TRBV7-9,TRBJ1-6,.,.,CASSLVLGGANSPLHF,TGTGCCAGCAGCTTAGTCCTCGGCGGAGCTAATTCACCCCTCCACTTT
TRBV5-1,TRBJ1-6,TRBD1,few,CASSGSRDRAPNSPLHF,TGCGCCAGCAGCGGCTCCCGGGACAGGGCCCCTAATTCACCCCTCCACTTT